What follows are 32 T cell receptor beta chains derived from one specimen sequenced in a study of blood T cell repertoires in COVID-19. TCRdb keeps only in-frame clones here, not all; method: immunoSEQ multiplex PCR. This table holds under 300,000 clones, 82% found once. The sequencing sample was made of peripheral blood. These receptors were collected from a woman older than 75 with active or convalescent COVID-19.

The rearrangement joins TRBV5-4 to TRBJ1-1; D is unresolved. The V gene's germline CDR1 is SGHNT and CDR2 YYREEE (reference sequence). The germline V and J ends were trimmed by 0 bases and 2 bases, with 8 bases remaining between them. The CDR3 runs to 14 residues. The CDR3 region has the DNA TGTGCCAGCAGCTTGGTTTCGGGAAACACTGAAGCTTTCTTT. Protein sequence: CASSLVSGNTEAFF.

This chain joins TRBV7-2 and TRBJ2-1, with 11 bases that match TRBD2. CDR1 is SGHTA, CDR2 FQGNSA, per germline. The CDR3 is 18 amino acids. V shed 2 bases, J shed 7 bases, and the junction held 13 bases outside the gene matches. Here the CDR3 reads CASSLTTVLAGGRNEQFF. In nucleotides, the CDR3 is TGTGCCAGCAGCTTAACTACCGTCCTAGCGGGGGGAAGAAATGAGCAGTTCTTC.

Here the CDR3 DNA reads TGTGCCAGCAGCAAGGGACAGTTCAACAATGAGCAGTTCTTC. Amino acids: CASSKGQFNNEQFF. The V gene is TRBV3-1 (or the pseudogene TRBV3-2), the J gene TRBJ2-1; TRBD1 matches at 7 bases. Germline V CDR1 and CDR2: LGHDT, YNNKEL (reference sequence). The CDR3 has 14 amino acids. The J segment lost 5 bases and the V segment lost 5 bases, leaving 6 bases of the junction unmatched.

This chain connects TRBV4-1 to TRBJ2-3; 9 bases fit TRBD2. The CDR3 totals 19 residues. With 4 bases clipped from V and 2 bases from J, the junction kept 16 bases outside the gene matches. Germline CDR1 reads MGHRA; CDR2 reads YSYEKL. The CDR3 sequence is CASSPKTSGTSSVTDTQYF. CDR3 DNA: TGCGCCAGCAGCCCGAAAACCTCCGGGACTAGCTCGGTCACAGATACGCAGTATTTT.

The chain carries TRBV5-1 and TRBJ1-3; 8 bases align to TRBD1. The ends lost 4 bases at V and 4 bases at J; junction bases unmatched: 4. The CDR3 has 14 amino acids. CDR1 is SGHRS and CDR2 is YFSETQ in the germline V gene. This CDR3 reads CASSLGQGGNTIYF. The CDR3 DNA sequence: TGCGCCAGCAGCCTCGGACAGGGAGGAAACACCATATATTTT.

This clone was detected only once. V is TRBV21-1 and J is TRBJ1-6; no DNA check was done on the table's D call, TRBD1. TRBV21-1 is a listed pseudogene. This CDR3 contains 16 residues. CDR3 residues: CASSKERDSKDSPLHF. CDR3 coding DNA: TGTGCCAGCAGCAAAGAACGGGACAGTAAGGACTCACCCCTCCACTTT.

This clone occurred a few times. The gene calls are TRBV19 and TRBJ2-7, with D maybe TRBD1 (6 bases). The CDR3 loop spans 11 amino acids. V was shortened by 3 bases and J by 9 bases, with 9 bases between the two germline ends. From germline, CDR1 is LNHDA and CDR2 SQIVND (reference sequence). CDR3 in DNA: TGTGCCAGTAGTATTGCAGGGGTGCAGTACTTC. Translated, it gives CASSIAGVQYF.

The rearrangement links TRBV7-9 to TRBJ1-1; 9 bases agree with TRBD1. This CDR3 region has 17 residues. CDR1 SEHNR and CDR2 FQNEAQ come from the germline V gene (reference sequence). Trimming removed 5 bases from V and 3 bases from J; junction bases left unmatched: 13. The CDR3 DNA reads as TGTGCCAGCAGCCAACACAGGGGGCGCCCGACGGACACTGAAGCTTTCTTT. This encodes CASSQHRGRPTDTEAFF. The full variable domain, completed using reference TRBV7-9 and TRBJ1-1, is DTGVSQNPRHKITKRGQNVTFRCDPISEHNRLYWYRQTLGQGPEFLTYFQNEAQLEKSRLLSDRFSAERPKGSFSTLEIQRTEQGDSAMYLCASSQHRGRPTDTEAFFGQGTRLTVV.

V and J are TRBV7-9 and TRBJ1-6, with a possible D match to TRBD1 (5 bases). The CDR3 contains 14 residues. Germline V gene sequence: CDR1 SEHNR, CDR2 FQNEAQ (reference sequence). Trimming shortened V by 3 bases and J by 5 bases, and 8 bases separated the two germline ends. The CDR3 is CASSFRGDNSPLHF. The CDR3 DNA reads TGTGCCAGCAGCTTTCGGGGGGATAATTCACCCCTCCACTTT.

The chain carries TRBV18 and TRBJ2-5; D may be TRBD2 (6 bases). The CDR3 loop spans 15 amino acids. V was pared by 1 base and J by 5 bases, with 14 bases between. CDR1 is KGHSH, CDR2 LQKENI, per germline. The CDR3 loop is CASSPRRGSGETQYF. The CDR3, as DNA: TGTGCCAGCTCACCACGGCGGGGCTCGGGTGAGACCCAGTACTTC.

This clone showed up just a few times. This rearrangement joins TRBV7-9 to TRBJ2-7; 13 positions agree with TRBD2. CDR1 and CDR2 from the germline V gene are SEHNR and FQNEAQ (reference sequence). This CDR3 comprises 16 residues. V lost 5 bases, J lost 2 bases, and 6 bases stayed unmatched. CDR3 in amino acids: CASSARLAGGPYEQYF. For the CDR3, the DNA is TGTGCCAGCAGCGCCAGACTAGCGGGAGGCCCCTACGAGCAGTACTTC.

This rearrangement joins TRBV18 to TRBJ1-4, with 8 nucleotides matching TRBD1. CDR1 KGHSH and CDR2 LQKENI come from the germline V gene. This CDR3 comprises 14 residues. Trimming at V came to 6 bases and at J to 5 bases, leaving 5 bases not matched to a gene. CDR3 coding DNA: TGTGCCAGCTCTCTCAGACAGGGGAATGAAAAACTGTTTTTT. As protein: CASSLRQGNEKLFF.

The V gene is TRBV6-1, the J gene TRBJ2-2; 9 nucleotides agree with TRBD2. This CDR3 has 15 residues. Looked up from germline, CDR1 is MNHNS and CDR2 is SASEGT. The V gene end was trimmed by 1 base and the J gene end by 5 bases; junction bases not matched to a gene: 2. CDR3: CASSEGLAGTGELFF. The CDR3 nucleotides read TGTGCCAGCAGTGAAGGGCTAGCGGGGACCGGGGAGCTGTTTTTT.

The chain uses TRBV14 and TRBJ2-1; perhaps TRBD1 as D (5 bases). Germline loops: CDR1 SGHDN, CDR2 FVKESK. This CDR3 is 16 amino acids long. The V gene lost 2 bases and the J gene lost 0 bases, with 11 bases spanning the gap. The CDR3, as DNA: TGTGCCAGCAGCCAACTTGGGGCACCCTCCTACAATGAGCAGTTCTTC. It specifies CASSQLGAPSYNEQFF.

The rearrangement uses TRBV2 and TRBJ2-1; maybe TRBD1 (6 bases). This CDR3 comprises 14 residues. Germline V gene sequence: CDR1 SNHLY, CDR2 FYNNEI. Deletions cut 9 bases from V and 10 bases from J, with 22 bases between. The CDR3 loop reads CARAGNTGFREQFF. The CDR3 DNA is TGTGCCAGGGCTGGGAATACAGGGTTTCGGGAGCAGTTCTTC.

This clone was detected only once. This sequence joins TRBV7-9 and TRBJ1-2; D uncertain. Per the germline V gene, CDR1 is SEHNR and CDR2 is FQNEAQ (reference sequence). V lost 2 bases, J lost 7 bases, and 8 bases lay in between. The CDR3 is 12 residues long. The CDR3 spells CASSLIQFGYTF. In DNA, the CDR3 is TGTGCCAGCAGCTTAATACAGTTTGGCTACACCTTC. Based on the CDR3 plus reference TRBV7-9 and TRBJ1-2, the full variable domain is DTGVSQNPRHKITKRGQNVTFRCDPISEHNRLYWYRQTLGQGPEFLTYFQNEAQLEKSRLLSDRFSAERPKGSFSTLEIQRTEQGDSAMYLCASSLIQFGYTFGSGTRLTVV.

The V call is TRBV19, the J call TRBJ2-2; 10 bases match TRBD2. The CDR3 covers 18 residues. V trimming: 4 bases; J trimming: 3 bases; junction bases outside the gene matches: 11. The germline V gene has CDR1 LNHDA and CDR2 SQIVND (reference sequence). The CDR3 sequence: CASSNQAGGMGDTGELFF. CDR3 nucleotides: TGTGCCAGTAGTAACCAAGCGGGAGGGATGGGGGACACCGGGGAGCTGTTTTTT.

This clone was seen a handful of times. The chain recombines TRBV19 with TRBJ1-5, with unresolved D. The length of the CDR3 is 14 residues. The V and J ends lost 0 bases and 2 bases respectively, with 5 bases between them. Germline V CDR1 and CDR2: LNHDA, SQIVND (reference sequence). CDR3: CASSIDFGNQPQHF. For the CDR3, the DNA is TGTGCCAGTAGTATAGACTTTGGCAATCAGCCCCAGCATTTT.

V and J are TRBV3-1 (or the pseudogene TRBV3-2) and TRBJ1-2; the D gene is possibly TRBD1 (6 bases). V was trimmed by 1 base and J by 6 bases, leaving 15 bases between them. CDR3 length: 15 amino acids. CDR1 and CDR2 from the germline V gene are LGHDT and YNNKEL (reference sequence). This CDR3 is CASSQGPGEIDGYTF. Here the CDR3 DNA reads TGTGCCAGCAGCCAAGGTCCAGGGGAGATTGATGGCTACACCTTC.

This clone appeared a single time. This chain connects TRBV5-6 to TRBJ1-2; 7 bases are a match to TRBD1. With 4 bases clipped from V and 3 bases from J, the junction kept 6 bases outside the gene matches. This CDR3 spans 14 amino acids. In germline, CDR1 is SGHDT, CDR2 YYEEEE. CDR3 amino acids: CASSGRQGHYGYTF. In DNA, the CDR3 is TGTGCCAGCAGCGGGAGACAGGGTCACTATGGCTACACCTTC.

V is TRBV19 and J is TRBJ2-7; D unresolved. The CDR3 runs to 12 residues. CDR1 LNHDA and CDR2 SQIVND come from the germline V gene (reference sequence). V lost 4 bases to trimming and J lost 3 bases, with 7 bases between them. The CDR3 is CASSTSGYEQYF. The CDR3 DNA reads TGTGCCAGTAGTACCTCGGGCTACGAGCAGTACTTC.

This clone was recorded only once. The V call is TRBV28, the J call TRBJ1-1, with a weak D call TRBD1 (5 bases). The V gene lost 1 base and the J gene lost 11 bases, with 26 bases spanning the gap. Germline CDR1 reads MDHEN; CDR2 reads SYDVKM. This CDR3 region has 17 residues. The CDR3: CASSLSPVGRADVMAFF. The CDR3 DNA reads as TGTGCCAGCAGTTTATCCCCCGTGGGCAGGGCCGATGTTATGGCTTTCTTT.

The rearrangement links TRBV5-4 to TRBJ2-2, with D perhaps TRBD2 (5 bases). Germline V gives CDR1 SGHNT, CDR2 YYREEE (reference sequence). The CDR3 runs to 13 residues. V lost 4 bases and J lost 4, with 8 bases in between. The CDR3 DNA follows: TGTGCCAGCAGCCTGGACTCCACCGGGGAGCTGTTTTTT. The encoded protein is CASSLDSTGELFF.

This chain links TRBV28 with TRBJ2-6; 7 bases are a match to TRBD1. J lost 1 base, V lost 6 bases, and 6 bases had no gene match. This CDR3 comprises 16 residues. Germline V gene data show CDR1 as MDHEN and CDR2 as SYDVKM. In DNA form, the CDR3 reads TGTGCCAGCAGGATCTTACAGGGGTCTGGGGCCAACGTCCTGACTTTC. This sequence encodes CASRILQGSGANVLTF.

Only one count was recorded for this clone. The gene calls are TRBV28 and TRBJ1-1; no definite D call. Deletions cut 4 bases from V and 4 bases from J, with 16 bases between. There are 15 residues in the CDR3. Germline lookup yields CDR1 MDHEN and CDR2 SYDVKM. CDR3 sequence (DNA): TGTGCCAGCAGTTCGGGAGCCGTGGGGAGCACTGAAGCTTTCTTT. As protein: CASSSGAVGSTEAFF.

V and J are TRBV3-1 (or the pseudogene TRBV3-2) and TRBJ1-3; D unclear. This CDR3 spans 13 amino acids. Germline CDR1 reads LGHDT; CDR2 reads YNNKEL (reference sequence). Trimming stripped 3 bases from V and 4 bases from J, with 7 bases between. CDR3 residues: CASSQGRGNTIYF. DNA for the CDR3: TGTGCCAGCAGCCAGGGGAGAGGAAACACCATATATTTT.

The chain joins TRBV14 to TRBJ2-6; D may be TRBD2 (5 bases). CDR1 and CDR2 (germline): SGHDN, FVKESK. Trimming removed 3 bases from V and 0 bases from J, with 12 bases in between. The CDR3 is 17 residues long. The CDR3 DNA reads as TGTGCCAGCAGCCATCGAGGACGGGACTCTGGGGCCAACGTCCTGACTTTC. Amino acids: CASSHRGRDSGANVLTF.

The genes are TRBV19 and TRBJ1-3; no firm D call. Trimming took 8 bases from V and 4 from J, leaving 18 bases between them. CDR1 LNHDA and CDR2 SQIVND come from the germline V gene (reference sequence). The length of the CDR3 is 15 residues. The CDR3 DNA is TGTGCCAGTGCGACCTCGGAGGTGTACGGAAACACCATATATTTT. Its protein product is CASATSEVYGNTIYF.

The rearrangement joins TRBV6-1 to TRBJ1-5, with TRBD1 as a possible D gene (5 bases). This CDR3 has 16 amino acids. Trimming pared 2 bases from V and 6 bases from J, leaving 17 bases between. Per the germline V gene, CDR1 is MNHNS and CDR2 is SASEGT. CDR3 residues: CASSEKYGGLGQPQHF. The CDR3 nucleotides are TGTGCCAGCAGTGAAAAATACGGGGGGTTAGGTCAGCCCCAGCATTTT.

This clone was found once. This chain joins TRBV18 and TRBJ1-5; D not certain. Trimming pared 6 bases from V and 2 bases from J, leaving 11 bases between. There are 14 residues in the CDR3. Germline lookup yields CDR1 KGHSH and CDR2 LQKENI. CDR3 region: CASSSGSGNQPQHF. CDR3 coding DNA: TGTGCCAGCTCCTCGGGTTCGGGCAATCAGCCCCAGCATTTT.

This rearrangement joins TRBV5-1 to TRBJ1-4, with 7 bases identical to TRBD1. The CDR3 length is 15 residues. The germline V gene encodes CDR1 SGHRS and CDR2 YFSETQ. V lost 4 bases, J lost 8 bases, and 11 bases stayed unmatched. The CDR3 here is CASSATTGAGEKLFF. For the CDR3, the DNA is TGCGCCAGCAGCGCGACAACAGGGGCAGGAGAAAAACTGTTTTTT.

CDR3 sequence (DNA): TGTGCCAGCAGTTCCCCCGGGAGCCGCTACACCGGGGAGCTGTTTTTT. This translates into CASSSPGSRYTGELFF. The chain uses TRBV7-9 and TRBJ2-2, with a tentative D call TRBD2 (6 bases). The length of the CDR3 is 16 residues. CDR1 SEHNR and CDR2 FQNEAQ come from the germline V gene (reference sequence). Trimming shortened V by 6 bases and J by 3 bases, and 17 bases separated the two germline ends.